This TCR beta chain was sequenced during a study of long-term antiretroviral therapy in people with HIV. Findings and limits, study-wide: Pre-ART clonal expansion yielded clones that dominated the repertoire at all time points.

About this clone itself: Its antigen remains unidentified.

At survey level, the immunoSEQ assay was run in its v3.0 version. Measured with immunoSEQ multiplex PCR; TCRdb has only the in-frame clones, and not every one. The sample lists 25,000 or so clones; over 85% were seen once. The germline CDR1 and CDR2 sequences are LNHDA and SQIVND (reference sequence). This CDR3 region has 15 residues. Between the trimmed V and J ends, which lost 7 bases and 4 bases, there was a span of 19 bases. This clonotype was obtained from a man aged 40-49 years with HIV. Here the sequenced sample was unsorted PBMCs, taken 6.2 years after starting antiretroviral therapy. V is TRBV19 and J is TRBJ1-2, with D possibly being TRBD1 (6 bases). The CDR3 coding sequence is TGTGCCAGTACCATGAATCGAGGGGGTGGCTATGGCTACACCTTC. Protein: CASTMNRGGGYGYTF.